Reported below is one T cell receptor beta chain. These data belong to a study of blood T cell repertoires in COVID-19. Data came from immunoSEQ multiplex PCR; TCRdb stores just in-frame clones and leaves some out. Of 29,000 or so clones listed, roughly 94% are singletons. The germline CDR1 and CDR2 sequences are SQVTM and ANQGSEA. V trimming: 5 bases; J trimming: 10 bases; junction bases outside the gene matches: 4. This CDR3 comprises 13 residues. This chain joins TRBV29-1 and TRBJ2-1, with 14 nucleotides matching TRBD2. Source material: peripheral blood. This sequence was found in a man between 45 and 60 years old with active COVID-19. CDR3 bases: TGCAGCGTTTCGGGACTAGCGGGAGAAGAGCAGTTCTTC. Encoded protein: CSVSGLAGEEQFF.